A single sample gave rise to the 25 T cell receptor beta chains below, sequenced in a study of identical twins. TCRdb called the 5' RACE reads again in MiXCR, with one record for every CDR3 protein. This sample has around 450,000 distinct CDR3 sequences, with over 12% found just once. In addition, the sample was reused for a study of yellow fever vaccine responses in identical twins.

Sequencing used CD4+ T cells sorted from blood. These receptor sequences come from a woman aged 18 to 35 in good health.

This clonotype was detected ten times or more. This chain uses TRBV12-3 or TRBV12-4 with TRBJ1-1; D remains unclear. CDR3 length equals 13 residues. The V end lost 3 bases, the J end lost 6 bases, and 11 bases lay between the germline ends. The CDR3 protein is CASSFWGSPEAFF. The CDR3 nucleotides read TGTGCCAGCAGTTTTTGGGGAAGCCCTGAAGCTTTCTTT.

The rearrangement joins TRBV5-5 to TRBJ2-1, with 8 bases identical to TRBD2. V trimming: 4 bases; J trimming: 4 bases; junction bases outside the gene matches: 13. The germline V gene has CDR1 SGHKS and CDR2 YYEKEE (reference sequence). The CDR3 loop spans 17 amino acids. CDR3: CASSPGLASTRYNEQFF. The CDR3 bases are TGTGCCAGCAGCCCCGGACTAGCAAGTACGAGGTACAATGAGCAGTTCTTC.

This clonotype occurred a few times. The V gene is TRBV28, the J gene TRBJ2-3; unclear D gene. V was clipped by 3 bases and J by 4 bases, with 8 bases between them. CDR1 and CDR2 (germline): MDHEN, SYDVKM. CDR3 size: 13 residues. The CDR3, as DNA: TGTGCCAGCAGTTTCGGTAGGGCAGATACGCAGTATTTT. Protein sequence: CASSFGRADTQYF.

This clonotype was seen repeatedly, ten times or more. The chain is built from TRBV5-5 and TRBJ2-2; 7 nucleotides align to TRBD1. V shed 7 bases, J shed 7 bases, and the junction held 7 bases outside the gene matches. The CDR3 length is 13 residues. CDR1 and CDR2 (germline): SGHKS, YYEKEE (reference sequence). The CDR3 sequence: CASSTGVNGELFF. CDR3 coding DNA: TGTGCCAGCTCCACAGGGGTGAACGGGGAGCTGTTTTTT.

This clonotype was counted only a few times. The rearrangement links TRBV6-2 or TRBV6-3 to TRBJ2-3; possible D gene TRBD1, 5 bases. Germline lookup yields CDR1 MNHEY and CDR2 SVGEGT. The CDR3 consists of 14 residues. Trimming stripped 6 bases from V and 0 bases from J, with 10 bases between. In DNA form, the CDR3 reads TGTGCCAGCAGCAGACAGTCTAGCACAGATACGCAGTATTTT. It encodes CASSRQSSTDTQYF.

This clonotype showed up just a few times. The CDR3 spells CASSRLTLTTSATDTQYF. The CDR3 coding sequence is TGTGCCAGCAGCCGTTTGACCCTAACCACCTCCGCCACAGATACGCAGTATTTT. The chain couples TRBV12-3 or TRBV12-4 to TRBJ2-3; no firm D call. The CDR3 totals 18 residues. V was pared by 6 bases and J by 2 bases, with 24 bases between.

In its sample, this clonotype was seen a few times. This chain connects TRBV7-9 to TRBJ2-4, with D possibly being TRBD1 (6 bases). The CDR3 totals 16 residues. From germline, CDR1 is SEHNR and CDR2 FQNEAQ (reference sequence). The V and J ends lost 4 bases and 0 bases respectively, with 13 bases between them. For the CDR3, the DNA is TGTGCCAGCAGCTCCGGACAGCTCCTAGCCAAAAACATTCAGTACTTC. Protein: CASSSGQLLAKNIQYF.

This clonotype was picked up a small number of times. The chain uses TRBV12-3 or TRBV12-4 and TRBJ2-7; tentative D call: TRBD1 (7 bases). The CDR3 extends over 13 amino acids. The CDR3 here is CEPSRQGGYEQYF. For the CDR3, the DNA is TGTGAACCAAGCCGGCAGGGGGGATACGAGCAGTACTTC.

This clonotype came up a few times. V is TRBV4-3 and J is TRBJ2-3; D is ambiguous. Deletions cut 1 base from V and 2 bases from J, with 13 bases between. The CDR3 has 16 residues. The germline CDR1 and CDR2 sequences are LGHNA and YSLEER. The CDR3 is CASSQGLADPTDTQYF. DNA for the CDR3: TGCGCCAGCAGCCAAGGTTTGGCGGATCCCACAGATACGCAGTATTTT.

The chain recombines TRBV20-1 with TRBJ2-3; 7 positions agree with TRBD1. The V gene end was trimmed by 4 bases and the J gene end by 2 bases; junction bases not matched to a gene: 9. The CDR3 consists of 15 residues. Germline CDR1 DFQATT, CDR2 SNEGSKA (reference sequence). CDR3 nucleotide sequence: TGCAGTGCTAACCGACAGGGTGTGACCACAGATACGCAGTATTTT. Translated: CSANRQGVTTDTQYF.

The chain is built from TRBV11-2 and TRBJ2-5, with 9 bases that match TRBD2. This CDR3 spans 15 amino acids. The V gene's germline CDR1 is SGHAT and CDR2 FQNNGV. Unmatched junction bases numbered 5, after V lost 6 bases and J lost 0 bases. The CDR3 loop reads CASRRGLAYQETQYF. As DNA, the CDR3 is TGTGCCAGCAGGCGAGGACTAGCGTACCAAGAGACCCAGTACTTC.

This clonotype appeared a few times. The chain employs TRBV12-3 or TRBV12-4 and TRBJ2-3, with 8 bases identical to TRBD2. The CDR3 sequence is 18 residues long. The trim removed 3 bases at V and 2 bases at J, leaving 13 bases unmatched. CDR3 sequence reads: CASSFSRPGRGVTDTQYF. The DNA of the CDR3 is TGTGCCAGCAGTTTCTCCCGCCCTGGGCGGGGGGTCACAGATACGCAGTATTTT.

There are a few counts of this clonotype. CDR3 bases: TGTGCCAGCAGCATTACTAGTACCGGGGAGCTGTTTTTT. As protein: CASSITSTGELFF. The chain links TRBV7-2 to TRBJ2-2, with a tentative D call TRBD2 (5 bases). The ends were cut back, 5 bases at V and 5 bases at J, with 9 bases in the middle. The CDR3 length is 13 residues. Germline values: CDR1 SGHTA, CDR2 FQGNSA.

This clonotype was detected only a few times. The chain uses TRBV7-3 and TRBJ2-1; D is uncertain. Germline V gene sequence: CDR1 SGHTA, CDR2 FQGTGA. V was trimmed by 1 base and J by 4 bases, leaving 8 bases between them. This CDR3 spans 14 amino acids. CDR3 amino acids: CASSLMAQYNEQFF. CDR3 coding DNA: TGTGCCAGCAGCTTAATGGCCCAATACAATGAGCAGTTCTTC.

This sequence joins TRBV20-1 and TRBJ2-3; 10 bases are a match to TRBD1. V gave up 8 bases and J gave up 2 bases; unmatched junction bases: 7. CDR1 and CDR2 (germline): DFQATT, SNEGSKA (reference sequence). CDR3 length: 14 amino acids. CDR3 coding DNA: TGCAGTACCTCGGGACAGGGGCCCACAGATACGCAGTATTTT. Protein: CSTSGQGPTDTQYF.

This clonotype was detected a few times. V usage is TRBV12-3 or TRBV12-4 and J usage is TRBJ2-7; 11 bases fit TRBD2. V was clipped by 7 bases and J by 6 bases; unmatched bases: 17. The CDR3 extends over 17 amino acids. CDR3: CASTSGLAGGIFLEQYF. DNA of the CDR3: TGTGCCAGCACTTCGGGCCTAGCGGGAGGAATTTTTCTCGAGCAGTACTTC.

In this sample, this clonotype turned up many times. Here the CDR3 reads CAISDRQENYGYTF. The CDR3 DNA reads TGTGCCATCAGTGACCGACAGGAGAACTATGGCTACACCTTC. This chain links TRBV10-3 with TRBJ1-2, with D perhaps TRBD1 (6 bases). The germline V gene has CDR1 ENHRY and CDR2 SYGVKD. Trimming removed 3 bases from V and 2 bases from J, with 10 bases in between. CDR3 length equals 14 residues.

This rearrangement joins TRBV4-3 to TRBJ1-5; D possibly corresponds to TRBD1 (6 bases). CDR3 length: 13 residues. The ends were cut back, 2 bases at V and 5 bases at J, with 7 bases in the middle. Germline V gives CDR1 LGHNA, CDR2 YSLEER. Here the CDR3 DNA reads TGCGCCAGCAGCCAATCAGGGGATCAGCCCCAGCATTTT. Translation: CASSQSGDQPQHF.

The rearrangement joins TRBV10-3 to TRBJ1-5; 10 bases line up with TRBD1. This CDR3 has 14 amino acids. Germline V lookup: CDR1 ENHRY, CDR2 SYGVKD. Trimming took 5 bases from V and 7 from J; bases not matched to a gene: 5. CDR3 amino acids: CAISSGTGDQPQHF. CDR3 coding DNA: TGTGCCATCAGTTCCGGGACAGGGGACCAGCCCCAGCATTTT.

The rearrangement uses TRBV7-2 and TRBJ2-1; 7 nucleotides line up with TRBD2. The germline V gene has CDR1 SGHTA and CDR2 FQGNSA. This CDR3 spans 15 amino acids. The V gene end was trimmed by 5 bases and the J gene end by 6 bases; junction bases not matched to a gene: 10. CDR3 in amino acids: CASSPLAGVANEQFF. Written as DNA, the CDR3 is TGTGCCAGCAGCCCTCTCGCGGGGGTTGCCAATGAGCAGTTCTTC.

The DNA of the CDR3 is TGTGCCAGCAGCCCGCAACTAGCGGGGGGGCAAGAGACCCAGTACTTC. Translating it yields CASSPQLAGGQETQYF. The chain carries TRBV7-3 and TRBJ2-5; TRBD2 agrees at 13 bases. This CDR3 has 16 amino acids. V trimming: 5 bases; J trimming: 2 bases; junction bases outside the gene matches: 5. The germline V gene encodes CDR1 SGHTA and CDR2 FQGTGA. The full variable domain, its missing parts supplied by reference TRBV7-3 and TRBJ2-5, is GAGVSQTPSNKVTEKGKYVELRCDPISGHTALYWYRQSLGQGPEFLIYFQGTGAADDSGLPNDRFFAVRPEGSVSTLKIQRTERGDSAVYLCASSPQLAGGQETQYFGPGTRLLVL.

The CDR3 sequence: CASSLWFSGSSSYNEQFF. CDR3 DNA: TGCGCCAGCAGCTTGTGGTTTAGCGGGAGTAGCTCCTACAATGAGCAGTTCTTC. This chain connects TRBV5-1 to TRBJ2-1, with TRBD2 matching over 9 bases. Germline V gene data show CDR1 as SGHRS and CDR2 as YFSETQ. The trim removed 1 base at V and 0 bases at J, leaving 8 bases unmatched. The CDR3 consists of 18 residues.

This clonotype was seen only a few times. V is TRBV19 and J is TRBJ2-1; perhaps TRBD2 as D (6 bases). Germline loops: CDR1 LNHDA, CDR2 SQIVND (reference sequence). The CDR3 has 14 amino acids. The germline V and J ends were trimmed by 3 bases and 7 bases, with 13 bases remaining between them. The CDR3 sequence is CASSIVGGRNEQFF. DNA of the CDR3: TGTGCCAGTAGTATTGTAGGAGGGAGGAATGAGCAGTTCTTC.

In its sample, this clonotype was seen a few times. The chain uses TRBV11-2 and TRBJ1-2; 10 bases fit TRBD1. The CDR3 sequence is 19 residues long. The V and J ends lost 5 bases and 0 bases, in that order; junction bases with no gene match: 15. Per germline, CDR1 SGHAT and CDR2 FQNNGV. This CDR3 reads CASSRPGQGDPATNYGYTF. CDR3 DNA sequence: TGTGCCAGCAGCCGCCCCGGACAGGGGGATCCGGCAACTAACTATGGCTACACCTTC.

This clonotype appeared many times. The chain has TRBV7-2 and TRBJ2-3; D uncertain. This CDR3 comprises 12 residues. The ends were cut back, 0 bases at V and 6 bases at J, with 4 bases in the middle. The germline V gene has CDR1 SGHTA and CDR2 FQGNSA. CDR3 in DNA: TGTGCCAGCAGCTTAGCAGTGGATACGCAGTATTTT. Protein sequence: CASSLAVDTQYF.